This is a list of T cell receptor beta chains from one sample in a study of T cell responses to AZD1222 COVID-19 vaccine. The assay was immunoSEQ multiplex PCR, and TCRdb's table has in-frame clones only and misses some. The sample consists of about 100,000 clones, around nine tenths of them appearing once. This material consisted of peripheral blood, taken on day 0 of AZD1222 vaccination. Receptors were obtained from an adult in good health. Each CDR3 is given with its conserved first and last residue. D genes are given only for firm matches. The size of a clone is reported for some rows only, either as once, few or many, or as a class for expanded clones.

clone_size	v_call	d_call	j_call	cdr3_aa	cdr3_nt
.	TRBV9	.	TRBJ1-4	CASSGGGIGEKLFF	TGTGCCAGCAGCGGAGGGGGGATCGGTGAAAAACTGTTTTTT
.	TRBV7-3	.	TRBJ2-3	CASSSHGGPAYTQYF	TGTGCCAGCAGCTCACACGGGGGGCCGGCTTATACGCAGTATTTT
few	TRBV5-1	.	TRBJ2-7	CASSLAPWPQSYEQYF	TGCGCCAGCAGCTTGGCCCCCTGGCCGCAATCCTACGAGCAGTACTTC
.	TRBV10-1	.	TRBJ1-3	CASRFLRGLISGNTIYF	TGCGCCAGCAGATTTCTTCGTGGTCTGATCTCTGGAAACACCATATATTTT
.	TRBV2	.	TRBJ1-4	CASTLRDTGRVKLFF	TGTGCCAGCACCCTCCGGGACACCGGTAGGGTAAAACTGTTTTTT
.	TRBV30	.	TRBJ1-5	CAWSGGHSQPQHF	TGTGCCTGGAGTGGTGGGCACAGTCAGCCCCAGCATTTT
few	TRBV5-8	.	TRBJ1-1	CASTRDPDGTEAFF	TGTGCCAGCACTAGGGACCCCGATGGGACTGAAGCTTTCTTT
.	TRBV7-3	TRBD2	TRBJ2-7	CASSSTSGRSGAQYF	TGTGCCAGCAGCTCGACTAGCGGGAGATCGGGTGCGCAGTACTTC
.	TRBV19	.	TRBJ2-7	CASSIDRVSYEQYF	TGTGCCAGTAGTATAGACAGGGTGTCCTACGAGCAGTACTTC
.	TRBV6-2/TRBV6-3	.	TRBJ1-2	CASSYGSRVLGYTF	TGTGCCAGCAGTTACGGGTCGCGGGTGCTTGGCTACACCTTC
.	TRBV27	TRBD1	TRBJ1-2	CASSWSTGEDGYTF	TGTGCCAGCAGTTGGTCGACAGGGGAGGATGGCTACACCTTC
.	TRBV6-5	.	TRBJ1-1	CASSYYTSTEAFF	TGTGCCAGCAGTTACTATACGAGCACTGAAGCTTTCTTT
.	TRBV27	.	TRBJ2-1	CASSPLGGSLGYNEQFF	TGTGCCAGCAGTCCCCTGGGCGGATCCCTCGGCTACAATGAGCAGTTCTTC
.	TRBV11-3	.	TRBJ1-1	CASSPNRVTEAFF	TGTGCCAGCAGCCCTAACAGGGTCACTGAAGCTTTCTTT
.	TRBV9	.	TRBJ2-2	CASSVAQGRTGELFF	TGTGCCAGCAGCGTAGCGCAGGGGCGGACCGGGGAGCTGTTTTTT
.	TRBV6-5	.	TRBJ2-7	CASSYFQETYEQYF	TGTGCCAGCAGTTACTTTCAGGAGACCTACGAGCAGTACTTC
.	TRBV5-1	TRBD2	TRBJ2-3	CASSLDPGLAGVNTDTQYF	TGCGCCAGCAGCTTGGACCCGGGACTAGCGGGGGTGAACACAGATACGCAGTATTTT
.	TRBV4-2	.	TRBJ1-6	CASSQVGGSSYNSPLHF	TGTGCCAGCAGCCAAGTCGGCGGGAGCTCCTATAATTCACCCCTCCACTTT
.	TRBV4-1	.	TRBJ2-1	CASSQDKGWAGSSYNEQFF	TGCGCCAGCAGCCAAGATAAAGGTTGGGCGGGGAGCTCCTACAATGAGCAGTTCTTC
.	TRBV28	.	TRBJ2-3	CASSPTRDPTDTQYF	TGTGCCAGCAGTCCAACCAGGGACCCCACAGATACGCAGTATTTT
.	TRBV19	.	TRBJ2-7	CASSSSGVYNEQYF	TGTGCCAGTAGTTCCTCGGGGGTGTACAACGAGCAGTACTTC
.	TRBV30	.	TRBJ1-5	CAWSPRHNQPQHF	TGTGCCTGGAGTCCTCGACACAATCAGCCCCAGCATTTT
few	TRBV15	.	TRBJ1-2	CATSSLRGSGYGYTF	TGTGCCACCAGCAGTCTACGGGGATCGGGCTATGGCTACACCTTC
few	TRBV6-5	TRBD1	TRBJ2-7	CASRYSDRDFSEQYF	TGTGCCAGCAGGTACTCGGACAGGGACTTTTCCGAGCAGTACTTC
.	TRBV19	.	TRBJ1-5	CASSFEFMEKTYNQPQHF	TGTGCCAGTAGTTTTGAGTTTATGGAGAAAACCTACAATCAGCCCCAGCATTTT
.	TRBV6-1	.	TRBJ1-2	CASSEAGSGGHVASGYTF	TGTGCCAGCAGTGAAGCGGGCTCGGGGGGACATGTGGCATCTGGCTACACCTTC
.	TRBV24-1	TRBD1	TRBJ2-3	CATTDRGKTDTQYF	TGTGCCACCACTGACAGGGGGAAAACAGATACGCAGTATTTT
.	TRBV2	.	TRBJ1-2	CASSDRANVGYTF	TGTGCCAGCAGTGACCGGGCCAACGTTGGCTACACCTTC
.	TRBV18	TRBD2	TRBJ2-1	CASSPMTSGNLGGYNEQFF	TGTGCCAGCTCACCAATGACTAGCGGGAATCTAGGGGGCTACAATGAGCAGTTCTTC
.	TRBV14	TRBD1	TRBJ1-5	CASSRGGGSNQPQHF	TGTGCCAGCTCCAGGGGGGGAGGTAGCAATCAGCCCCAGCATTTT
.	TRBV7-2	TRBD1	TRBJ1-4	CASNDRVNEKLFF	TGTGCCAGCAATGACAGGGTGAATGAAAAACTGTTTTTT
.	TRBV7-2	.	TRBJ2-3	CASSLGSARGTDTQYF	TGTGCCAGCAGCTTAGGTAGCGCCCGAGGCACAGATACGCAGTATTTT
.	TRBV29-1	.	TRBJ2-2	CSVPLGTGELFF	TGCAGCGTCCCTCTGGGCACCGGGGAGCTGTTTTTT
.	TRBV14	TRBD1	TRBJ1-1	CASSQEWTGVAGYLGAFF	TGTGCCAGCAGCCAAGAGTGGACAGGGGTCGCGGGGTACCTTGGAGCTTTCTTT
.	TRBV7-9	TRBD2	TRBJ2-3	CASSTLAGTLSSTDTQYF	TGTGCCAGCAGTACCCTAGCGGGGACTTTGTCTAGCACAGATACGCAGTATTTT
.	TRBV5-1	.	TRBJ2-7	CASSLVQPAYEQYF	TGCGCCAGCAGCTTGGTGCAGCCTGCCTACGAGCAGTACTTC
.	TRBV6-2/TRBV6-3	.	TRBJ2-7	CASSYPPPSYEQYF	TGTGCCAGCAGTTACCCTCCACCCTCCTACGAGCAGTACTTC
.	TRBV6-2/TRBV6-3	TRBD1	TRBJ1-6	CASSYSRRDSAAGSPLHF	TGTGCCAGCAGTTACTCGAGACGGGACAGCGCGGCGGGGTCACCCCTCCACTTT
.	TRBV9	TRBD1	TRBJ2-7	CASSPRTGDYEQYF	TGTGCCAGCAGCCCCCGGACAGGGGACTACGAGCAGTACTTC
.	TRBV27	.	TRBJ2-5	CASSPGDGIRETQYF	TGTGCCAGCAGTCCGGGGGACGGTATTCGGGAGACCCAGTACTTC
.	TRBV6-5	TRBD1	TRBJ1-1	CASSYLRDRGHTEAFF	TGTGCCAGCAGTTACCTCCGGGACAGGGGTCACACTGAAGCTTTCTTT
once	TRBV18	.	TRBJ1-2	CASSSQVGYTF	TGTGCCAGCTCATCCCAAGTTGGCTACACCTTC
.	TRBV12-3/TRBV12-4	.	TRBJ2-5	CASSLSIGTQYF	TGTGCCAGCAGTTTAAGTATAGGGACCCAGTACTTC
once	TRBV28	.	TRBJ2-7	CASSIFRPRAQSF	TGTGCCAGCAGTATTTTTCGCCCTCGGGCGCAGAGCTTC
once	TRBV3-1/TRBV3-2	TRBD2	TRBJ2-1	CASSQSLAGPNEQFF	TGTGCCAGCAGCCAATCACTAGCGGGCCCTAATGAGCAGTTCTTC
.	TRBV7-3	.	TRBJ1-1	CASSLIGDTEAFF	TGTGCCAGCAGCTTAATAGGGGACACTGAAGCTTTCTTT
.	TRBV4-1	.	TRBJ1-5	CASSPYRDSQPQHF	TGCGCCAGCAGTCCCTACCGAGACAGTCAGCCCCAGCATTTT
.	TRBV7-9	.	TRBJ1-2	CASSAGQDNYGYTF	TGTGCCAGCAGCGCGGGACAAGATAACTATGGCTACACCTTC
.	TRBV19	TRBD1	TRBJ2-5	CASSKGQGIQTQYF	TGTGCCAGTAGTAAGGGACAGGGTATACAGACCCAGTACTTC
.	TRBV30	.	TRBJ1-3	CRPGNTIYF	TGTCGCCCTGGAAACACCATATATTTT
.	TRBV29-1	TRBD1	TRBJ1-2	CSVDPDRGPNYGYTF	TGCAGCGTTGACCCTGACAGGGGCCCTAACTATGGCTACACCTTC
.	TRBV21-1	.	TRBJ1-5	CASSKRRPGKLMGNQPQHF	TGTGCCAGCAGCAAGAGGCGTCCAGGGAAGCTAATGGGCAATCAGCCCCAGCATTTT
.	TRBV5-1	.	TRBJ1-1	CASSSPLNTEAFF	TGCGCCAGCAGCTCCCCATTGAACACTGAAGCTTTCTTT